This T cell receptor beta chain was profiled in a study of blood T cell repertoires in COVID-19. For the study at large: Sources were T cells, B-cell-depleted T cells, or PBMCs; the material itself was cDNA or gDNA.

V dropped 5 bases and J dropped 5 bases, with 15 bases sitting between them. CDR3 length equals 14 residues. Looked up from germline, CDR1 is SGHAT and CDR2 is FQNNGV. Original handling: Amplification with reference gene primers provided the estimates of nucleated cell counts. This table comes from immunoSEQ multiplex PCR, and its TCRdb copy is limited to in-frame clones, with some not included. V, J and clone size are those of that table, while D and trimming were read from the DNA. Among approximately 290,000 clones listed, about 85% were seen once. Sequencing was done on a sample of peripheral blood. V is TRBV11-2 and J is TRBJ1-1; perhaps TRBD1 as D (5 bases). This TCR was sampled from a human donor with COVID-19, enrolled during active disease. The donor label of this sample is uncertain. CDR3 in DNA: TGTGCCAGCAGCCTACCCCAGGGTAGGACTGAAGCTTTCTTT. Translated: CASSLPQGRTEAFF. Full variable domain (remainder filled in from reference TRBV11-2 and TRBJ1-1): EAGVAQSPRYKIIEKRQSVAFWCNPISGHATLYWYQQILGQGPKLLIQFQNNGVVDDSQLPKDRFSAERLKGVDSTLKIQPAKLEDSAVYLCASSLPQGRTEAFFGQGTRLTVV.